The 21 T cell receptor beta chains below come from one sample, sequenced in a study of monozygotic twins with inflammatory bowel disease. Using the 5' RACE reads, TCRdb records one entry per CDR3 protein without DNA. The specimen's table records around 450,000 distinct CDR3 sequences. Specimen: blood. The source of these receptors is a human donor with ulcerative colitis or Crohn's disease, or a healthy co-twin of an affected twin (not recorded which).

This sequence joins TRBV5-1 and TRBJ2-1; absent DNA, TCRdb's TRBD1 call cannot be checked. The CDR3 contains 17 residues. CDR1 is SGHRS, CDR2 YFSETQ, per germline. The CDR3 is CASSPGQGSGTYNEQFF.

This chain joins TRBV7-8 and TRBJ2-1. This CDR3 has 12 amino acids. Looked up from germline, CDR1 is SGHVS and CDR2 is FQNEAQ. The CDR3 spells CASTDTYNEQFF.

This chain joins TRBV18 and TRBJ2-7. The CDR3 totals 15 residues. Germline V gives CDR1 KGHSH, CDR2 LQKENI. CDR3: CASSPQGGSLYEQYF.

J is TRBJ2-5 and V is TRBV7-2; TCRdb returns TRBD2, unconfirmable since there is no DNA. CDR3 length: 15 residues. CDR1 and CDR2 from the germline V gene are SGHTA and FQGNSA. The CDR3 spells CASSPALERVETQYF.

This rearrangement joins TRBV3-1 to TRBJ2-7. There are 13 residues in the CDR3. CDR1 is LGHDT and CDR2 is YNNKEL in the germline V gene (reference sequence). CDR3 amino acids: CASSQGPVYEQYF.

CDR3: CASSKRTGSTDTQYF. This chain joins TRBV12-3 or TRBV12-4 and TRBJ2-3; TCRdb's assignment of TRBD1 cannot be checked, as there is no DNA. This CDR3 contains 15 residues.

This rearrangement joins TRBV19 to TRBJ2-2. The CDR3 totals 12 residues. The germline CDR1 and CDR2 sequences are LNHDA and SQIVND (reference sequence). The CDR3 sequence is CASTADSGELFF.

CDR3 amino acids: CATDRYTGELFF. The chain uses TRBV19 and TRBJ2-2; TCRdb picks TRBD1, but there is no DNA to check that call. Germline V gene lookup returns CDR1 LNHDA and CDR2 SQIVND (reference sequence). The CDR3 contains 12 residues.

The V gene is TRBV5-1, the J gene TRBJ1-4. CDR1 SGHRS and CDR2 YFSETQ come from the germline V gene. The CDR3 has 14 residues. The CDR3: CASSLVGSNEKLFF. Full variable domain (missing parts from reference TRBV5-1 and TRBJ1-4): KAGVTQTPRYLIKTRGQQVTLSCSPISGHRSVSWYQQTPGQGLQFLFEYFSETQRNKGNFPGRFSGRQFSNSRSEMNVSTLELGDSALYLCASSLVGSNEKLFFGSGTQLSVL.

The chain has TRBV5-1 and TRBJ2-1; TCRdb's D call of TRBD2 is untestable without DNA. The V gene's germline CDR1 is SGHRS and CDR2 YFSETQ. The CDR3 has 16 amino acids. This chain's CDR3 is CASSALLAGEPNEQFF. Full variable domain (missing parts from reference TRBV5-1 and TRBJ2-1): KAGVTQTPRYLIKTRGQQVTLSCSPISGHRSVSWYQQTPGQGLQFLFEYFSETQRNKGNFPGRFSGRQFSNSRSEMNVSTLELGDSALYLCASSALLAGEPNEQFFGPGTRLTVL.

This chain links TRBV7-3 with TRBJ1-6; absent DNA, TCRdb's TRBD1 call cannot be checked. Germline loops: CDR1 SGHTA, CDR2 FQGTGA. The CDR3 runs 13 residues. The CDR3 loop reads CASATGMNSPHHF.

CDR3 in amino acids: CASHKNPPQGNYGYTF. V gene TRBV16 combines with J gene TRBJ1-2. CDR1 is KGHSY and CDR2 is FQNENV in the germline V gene. The CDR3 consists of 16 residues.

The chain combines TRBV18 with TRBJ2-1. This CDR3 contains 14 residues. Germline CDR1 is KGHSH and CDR2 is LQKENI. The CDR3 sequence: CASSPRAPTNEQFF.

V usage is TRBV7-3 and J usage is TRBJ1-1; TCRdb gives TRBD1 as the D gene, but with no DNA this cannot be confirmed. Germline CDR1 reads SGHTA; CDR2 reads FQGTGA. The CDR3 has 14 residues. CDR3: CASSRQGAVTEAFF.

This chain joins TRBV20-1 and TRBJ2-1; TCRdb returns TRBD1, unconfirmable since there is no DNA. CDR1 DFQATT and CDR2 SNEGSKA come from the germline V gene (reference sequence). The CDR3 totals 12 residues. CDR3 sequence reads: CSASRVYNEQFF.

The J gene is TRBJ2-7, the V gene TRBV28; TCRdb's D gene call, TRBD2, goes unchecked for lack of DNA. The CDR3 is 14 amino acids. Germline-derived CDR1 and CDR2 are MDHEN and SYDVKM. CDR3 region: CASSLVAVPYEQYF.

V and J are TRBV2 and TRBJ1-1; TCRdb's D call of TRBD1 is untestable without DNA. Per the germline V gene, CDR1 is SNHLY and CDR2 is FYNNEI. The CDR3 has 13 residues. This CDR3 reads CASRQAPFTEAFF.

The rearrangement joins TRBV10-2 to TRBJ2-3; TCRdb lists TRBD2, though no DNA is available to test this call. CDR3 length: 13 residues. CDR1 WSHSY and CDR2 SAAADI come from the germline V gene. CDR3: CASNTGEADTQYF.

The V call is TRBV20-1, the J call TRBJ2-3. The germline CDR1 and CDR2 sequences are DFQATT and SNEGSKA (reference sequence). The CDR3 is 11 residues long. This chain's CDR3 is CSALGTDTQYF.

The chain has TRBV4-2 and TRBJ2-5; lacking DNA, the TRBD2 call made by TCRdb goes unchecked. The CDR3 length is 15 residues. CDR1 is LGHNA and CDR2 is YNFKEQ in the germline V gene. CDR3 sequence reads: CASSQPGLGVETQYF.

The gene calls are TRBV27 and TRBJ2-2; TCRdb proposes TRBD1, but this gene call is untestable without DNA. Germline values: CDR1 MNHEY, CDR2 SMNVEV (reference sequence). The CDR3 loop spans 14 amino acids. The CDR3 is CASTRTPNTGELFF.